This T cell receptor (beta chain) was sequenced for a study of blood T cell repertoires in COVID-19. The overall study: Samples taken during acute and convalescent COVID-19 were collected in the United States, Italy and Spain.

Seattle patients were enrolled during active infection and followed longitudinally. Sequencing used immunoSEQ multiplex PCR; TCRdb keeps in-frame clones, though not all of them. The sample holds under 550,000 clones; roughly 90% are singletons and the top ten take more than 0.7%. The CDR3 sequence is 16 residues long. The germline gives CDR1 LNHNV, CDR2 YYDKDF (reference sequence). V shed 3 bases and J shed 4 bases, with 15 bases lying between them. Specimen: peripheral blood. V is TRBV15 and J is TRBJ2-2; D is unresolved. This receptor was identified in a man aged 18-30 years with COVID-19, enrolled during active disease. For the CDR3, the DNA is TGTGCCACCAGCAGTCAGTTAGACATTCGCACCGGGGAGCTGTTTTTT. Residues: CATSSQLDIRTGELFF.